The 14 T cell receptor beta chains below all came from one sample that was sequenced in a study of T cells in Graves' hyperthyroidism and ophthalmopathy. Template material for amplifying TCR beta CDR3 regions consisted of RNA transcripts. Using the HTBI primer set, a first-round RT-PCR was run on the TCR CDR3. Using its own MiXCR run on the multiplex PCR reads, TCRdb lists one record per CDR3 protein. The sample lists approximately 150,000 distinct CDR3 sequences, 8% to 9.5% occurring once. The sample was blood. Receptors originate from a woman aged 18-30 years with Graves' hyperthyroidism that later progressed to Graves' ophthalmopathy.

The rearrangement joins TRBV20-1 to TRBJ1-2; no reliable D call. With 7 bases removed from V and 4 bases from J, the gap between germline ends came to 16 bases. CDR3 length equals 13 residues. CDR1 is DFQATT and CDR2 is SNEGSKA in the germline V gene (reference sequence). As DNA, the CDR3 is TGCAGTGTATCCCCAGACTACACCTATGGCTACACCTTC. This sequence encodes CSVSPDYTYGYTF.

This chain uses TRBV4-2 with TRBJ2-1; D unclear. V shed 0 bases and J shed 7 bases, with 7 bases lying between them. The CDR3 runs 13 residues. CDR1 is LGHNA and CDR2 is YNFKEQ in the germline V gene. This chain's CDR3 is CASSQDLGNEQFF. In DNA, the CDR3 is TGTGCCAGCAGCCAAGATCTGGGTAATGAGCAGTTCTTC.

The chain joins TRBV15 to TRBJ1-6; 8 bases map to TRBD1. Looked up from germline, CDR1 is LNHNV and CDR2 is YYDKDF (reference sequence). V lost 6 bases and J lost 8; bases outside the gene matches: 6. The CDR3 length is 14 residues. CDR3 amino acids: CATSRQGSDSPLHF. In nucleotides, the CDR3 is TGTGCCACCAGTCGACAGGGGAGTGATTCACCCCTCCACTTT.

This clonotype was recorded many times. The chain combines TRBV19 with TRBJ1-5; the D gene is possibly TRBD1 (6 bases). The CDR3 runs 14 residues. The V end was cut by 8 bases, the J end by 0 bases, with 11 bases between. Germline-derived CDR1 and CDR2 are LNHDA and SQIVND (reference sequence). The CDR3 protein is CASSQGLSNQPQHF. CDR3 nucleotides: TGTGCCAGTTCACAGGGACTTAGCAATCAGCCCCAGCATTTT.

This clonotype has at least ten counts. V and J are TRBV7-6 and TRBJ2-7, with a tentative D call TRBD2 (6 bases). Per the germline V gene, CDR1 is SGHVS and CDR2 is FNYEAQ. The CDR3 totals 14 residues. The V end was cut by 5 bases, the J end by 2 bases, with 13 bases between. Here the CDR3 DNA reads TGTGCCAGCAGCCCGGCCGGGAGCACCTACGAGCAGTACTTC. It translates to CASSPAGSTYEQYF.

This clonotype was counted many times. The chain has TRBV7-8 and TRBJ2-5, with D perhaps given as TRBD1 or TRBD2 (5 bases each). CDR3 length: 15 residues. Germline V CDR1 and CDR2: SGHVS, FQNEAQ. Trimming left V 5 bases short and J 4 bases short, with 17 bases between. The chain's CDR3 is CASSIRTGHGETQYF. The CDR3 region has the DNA TGTGCCAGCAGCATTAGGACGGGGCATGGAGAGACCCAGTACTTC.

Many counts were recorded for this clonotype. CDR3: CSVAGGARDTEAFF. The CDR3 region has the DNA TGCAGCGTTGCTGGGGGGGCGCGGGACACTGAAGCTTTCTTT. The rearrangement joins TRBV29-1 to TRBJ1-1; possible D gene TRBD1, 6 bases. Germline CDR1 reads SQVTM; CDR2 reads ANQGSEA. The CDR3 is 14 residues long. Trimming removed 4 bases from V and 3 bases from J, with 15 bases in between.

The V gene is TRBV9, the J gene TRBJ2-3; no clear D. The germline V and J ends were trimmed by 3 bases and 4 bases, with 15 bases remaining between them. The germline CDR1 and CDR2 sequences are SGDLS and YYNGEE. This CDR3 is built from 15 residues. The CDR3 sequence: CASSEDSSAADTQYF. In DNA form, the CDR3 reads TGTGCCAGCAGCGAAGACTCCTCTGCGGCAGATACGCAGTATTTT.

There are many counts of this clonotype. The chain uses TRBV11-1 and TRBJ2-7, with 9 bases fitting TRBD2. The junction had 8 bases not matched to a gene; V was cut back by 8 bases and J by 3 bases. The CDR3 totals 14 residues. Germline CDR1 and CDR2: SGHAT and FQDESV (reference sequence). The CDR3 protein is CASRVSGGVYEQYF. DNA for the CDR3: TGTGCCAGCCGGGTTAGCGGGGGTGTCTACGAGCAGTACTTC.

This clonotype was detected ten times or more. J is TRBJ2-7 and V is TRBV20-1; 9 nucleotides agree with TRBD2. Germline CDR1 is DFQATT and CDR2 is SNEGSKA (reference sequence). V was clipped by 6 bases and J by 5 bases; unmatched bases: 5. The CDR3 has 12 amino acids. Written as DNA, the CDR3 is TGCAGTGCCGCGGGAGGGCCCCACGAGCAGTACTTC. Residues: CSAAGGPHEQYF.

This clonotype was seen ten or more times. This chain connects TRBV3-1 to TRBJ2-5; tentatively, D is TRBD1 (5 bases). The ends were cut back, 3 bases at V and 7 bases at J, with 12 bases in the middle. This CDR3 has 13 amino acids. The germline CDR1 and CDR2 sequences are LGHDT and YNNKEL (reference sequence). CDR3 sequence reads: CASSHGAARTQYF. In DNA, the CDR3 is TGTGCCAGCAGCCATGGGGCAGCCCGGACCCAGTACTTC.

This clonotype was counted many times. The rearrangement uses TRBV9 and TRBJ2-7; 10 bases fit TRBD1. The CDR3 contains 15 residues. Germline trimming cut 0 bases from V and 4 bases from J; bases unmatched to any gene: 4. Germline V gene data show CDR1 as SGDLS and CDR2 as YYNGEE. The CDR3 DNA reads TGTGCCAGCAGCGTAGCAGGACAGGGGGTATACGAGCAGTACTTC. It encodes CASSVAGQGVYEQYF. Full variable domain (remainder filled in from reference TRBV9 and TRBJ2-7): DSGVTQTPKHLITATGQRVTLRCSPRSGDLSVYWYQQSLDQGLQFLIQYYNGEERAKGNILERFSAQQFPDLHSELNLSSLELGDSALYFCASSVAGQGVYEQYFGPGTRLTVT.

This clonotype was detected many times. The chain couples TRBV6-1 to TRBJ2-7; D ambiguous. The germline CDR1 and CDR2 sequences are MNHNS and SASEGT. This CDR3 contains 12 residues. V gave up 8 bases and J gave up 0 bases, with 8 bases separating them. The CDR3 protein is CASCRGSYEQYF. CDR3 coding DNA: TGTGCCAGCTGTCGAGGCTCCTACGAGCAGTACTTC.

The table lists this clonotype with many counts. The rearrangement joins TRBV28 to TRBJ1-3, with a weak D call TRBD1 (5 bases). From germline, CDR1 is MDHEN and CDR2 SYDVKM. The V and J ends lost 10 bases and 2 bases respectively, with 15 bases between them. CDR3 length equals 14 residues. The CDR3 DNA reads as TGTGCCATCGGCCGGCAGGGTACTGGAAACACCATATATTTT. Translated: CAIGRQGTGNTIYF.